The 3 T cell receptor beta chains in this list originate from one sample, sequenced in a study of blood T cells in healthy people across ages. Combining a sample-barcoded 5' primer with a J-beta primer mix, a second PCR ran for 7 to 11 cycles. MiXCR, applied by TCRdb to the 5' RACE reads, yields one record per CDR3 protein. The sample contains hundreds of thousands of distinct CDR3 sequences, approximately 60% of which appear only once. What was sequenced was blood. These receptors were obtained from a man in his forties or fifties in good health.

This chain joins TRBV4-3 and TRBJ2-5; no definite D call. This CDR3 is 14 amino acids long. The V end was cut by 0 bases, the J end by 1 base, with 6 bases between. Germline loops: CDR1 LGHNA, CDR2 YSLEER. DNA of the CDR3: TGCGCCAGCAGCCAAGACTCGTTCCAAGAGACCCAGTACTTC. It codes for CASSQDSFQETQYF.

This clonotype turned up a few times. The genes are TRBV6-6 and TRBJ2-7, with D possibly being TRBD1 or TRBD2 (5 bases each). The CDR3 runs 13 residues. Germline CDR1 and CDR2: MNHNY and SVGAGI (reference sequence). The ends were cut back, 4 bases at V and 2 bases at J, with 9 bases in the middle. The CDR3 here is CASSSGPTYEQYF. For the CDR3, the DNA is TGTGCCAGCAGTTCGGGACCCACCTACGAGCAGTACTTC.

This chain uses TRBV20-1 with TRBJ2-5; 13 nucleotides line up with TRBD2. Looked up from germline, CDR1 is DFQATT and CDR2 is SNEGSKA (reference sequence). This CDR3 is 14 amino acids long. Unmatched junction bases numbered 5, after V lost 5 bases and J lost 5 bases. CDR3: CSAPRTSGSETQYF. CDR3 bases: TGCAGTGCTCCTCGGACTAGCGGGAGCGAGACCCAGTACTTC.